One sample yielded the 20 T cell receptor beta chains listed below, sequenced in a study of beta chain features in type 1 diabetes. The whole isolated RNA underwent reverse transcription, so sequencing captured expressed TCRB transcripts. The table came from immunoSEQ multiplex PCR; TCRdb's copy has only in-frame clones and leaves some out. This table holds under 450,000 clones, about 15% found once. Sequencing used naive CD4+ T cells from blood. These receptors originate from a woman aged 18-29 years in good health.

This chain connects TRBV5-1 to TRBJ1-2; 9 bases map to TRBD1. Germline-derived CDR1 and CDR2 are SGHRS and YFSETQ. The CDR3 consists of 14 residues. V trimming: 1 base; J trimming: 6 bases; junction bases outside the gene matches: 4. CDR3: CASSLPTGGHGYTF. CDR3 nucleotide sequence: TGCGCCAGCAGCTTGCCTACAGGGGGCCATGGCTACACCTTC.

The chain recombines TRBV5-4 with TRBJ2-1; 7 nucleotides match TRBD1. The germline V gene encodes CDR1 SGHNT and CDR2 YYREEE (reference sequence). CDR3 length: 14 residues. The junction had 8 bases not matched to a gene; V was cut back by 4 bases and J by 7 bases. CDR3 DNA sequence: TGTGCCAGCAGCGTCGACAGGGTGGGGAATGAGCAGTTCTTC. It codes for CASSVDRVGNEQFF.

The V and J genes are TRBV2 and TRBJ1-4, with D tentatively TRBD1 (5 bases). Per germline, CDR1 SNHLY and CDR2 FYNNEI. V was clipped by 6 bases and J by 0 bases, with 11 bases between them. The CDR3 has 15 amino acids. CDR3 in amino acids: CASRADSTTNEKLFF. The CDR3 DNA reads TGTGCCAGCAGAGCCGACAGTACAACTAATGAAAAACTGTTTTTT.

This clone was seen a few times. V usage is TRBV7-9 and J usage is TRBJ1-1, with 7 nucleotides matching TRBD1. CDR3 length equals 14 residues. The germline V gene encodes CDR1 SEHNR and CDR2 FQNEAQ (reference sequence). J was trimmed by 6 bases and V by 4 bases; bases with no gene match: 8. The CDR3 reads CASSSGQDKAEAFF. DNA of the CDR3: TGTGCCAGCAGCTCCGGACAGGATAAAGCTGAAGCTTTCTTT. Together with reference TRBV7-9 and TRBJ1-1, the CDR3 gives the full variable domain: DTGVSQNPRHKITKRGQNVTFRCDPISEHNRLYWYRQTLGQGPEFLTYFQNEAQLEKSRLLSDRFSAERPKGSFSTLEIQRTEQGDSAMYLCASSSGQDKAEAFFGQGTRLTVV.

The CDR3 is CATSREGSEVGEQYF. The CDR3 bases are TGTGCCACCAGCAGAGAAGGTAGCGAGGTCGGCGAGCAGTACTTC. The rearrangement joins TRBV15 to TRBJ2-7; the D gene is possibly TRBD2 (5 bases). Germline values: CDR1 LNHNV, CDR2 YYDKDF (reference sequence). The CDR3 totals 15 residues. Trimming took 0 bases from V and 6 from J, leaving 15 bases between them.

Regarding this clone: The junction differs from germline at one of its ends, possibly a read error. This chain links TRBV5-1 with TRBJ2-1, with D possibly TRBD2 on 6 matching bases. This CDR3 spans 16 amino acids. Germline lookup yields CDR1 SGHRS and CDR2 YFSETQ. Here the CDR3 DNA reads TGCGCCAGCAGCTTGGACCCCGGGAGCTCCTACAATGAGCGGTTCTTC. This gives the protein CASSLDPGSSYNERFF.

This clone turned up a few times. The genes are TRBV4-1 and TRBJ2-7; D unresolved. Trimming cost V 1 base and J 0 bases, with 13 bases left between them. The CDR3 consists of 16 residues. Germline values: CDR1 MGHRA, CDR2 YSYEKL. The CDR3 sequence: CASSQGSGSGSYEQYF. In DNA form, the CDR3 reads TGCGCCAGCAGCCAAGGGTCAGGCTCCGGCTCCTACGAGCAGTACTTC.

V and J are TRBV19 and TRBJ2-3; 11 bases are shared with TRBD2. The CDR3 has 15 amino acids. The V gene end was trimmed by 6 bases and the J gene end by 6 bases; junction bases not matched to a gene: 8. Germline V gives CDR1 LNHDA, CDR2 SQIVND (reference sequence). The CDR3 nucleotides are TGTGCCAGTAGCCGACTAGCGGGAAGCGGGGATACGCAGTATTTT. Protein: CASSRLAGSGDTQYF.

In its sample, this clone was seen a few times. The chain carries TRBV7-2 and TRBJ2-1; 10 positions match TRBD2. There are 15 residues in the CDR3. The ends lost 5 bases at V and 7 bases at J; junction bases unmatched: 8. Germline CDR1 reads SGHTA; CDR2 reads FQGNSA. This chain's CDR3 is CASSKTSGPPNEQFF. The CDR3 coding sequence is TGTGCCAGCAGCAAGACTAGCGGGCCCCCGAATGAGCAGTTCTTC.

Notes on this clone: The junction departs from the called germline gene at one end, perhaps through a read error. This rearrangement joins TRBV2 to TRBJ1-4, with TRBD1 identical over 10 bases. The CDR3 runs 13 residues. Looked up from germline, CDR1 is SNHLY and CDR2 is FYNNEI. The CDR3 bases are TGTGCCAGCAGTCCCAACTGGACAGGGGGAAGGCATTTT. Its protein product is CASSPNWTGGRHF.

The chain has TRBV30 and TRBJ2-7, with a weak D call TRBD2 (5 bases). Germline CDR1 and CDR2: GTSNPN and SVGIG (reference sequence). The CDR3 extends over 14 amino acids. V was trimmed by 0 bases and J by 4 bases, leaving 13 bases between them. The CDR3 loop is CAWSVGRGIYEQYF. The DNA of the CDR3 is TGTGCCTGGAGTGTAGGAAGAGGGATTTACGAGCAGTACTTC.

The chain is built from TRBV28 and TRBJ2-7; TRBD1 agrees at 7 bases. Germline trimming cut 7 bases from V and 6 bases from J; bases unmatched to any gene: 12. Per the germline V gene, CDR1 is MDHEN and CDR2 is SYDVKM. This CDR3 spans 14 amino acids. The CDR3: CASIPRDSLPEQYF. The DNA for the CDR3 is TGTGCCAGCATCCCTCGGGACAGCCTCCCCGAGCAGTACTTC.

This clone was counted only a few times. The chain joins TRBV29-1 to TRBJ2-5, with D maybe TRBD1 (7 bases). This CDR3 spans 16 amino acids. CDR1 is SQVTM and CDR2 is ANQGSEA in the germline V gene. Trimming removed 6 bases from V and 4 bases from J, with 24 bases in between. CDR3 DNA sequence: TGCAGCGTCATGAATCCGGTCCCCAGGGGGGCAGAGACCCAGTACTTC. Translation gives CSVMNPVPRGAETQYF.

This clone has a handful of counts. This chain links TRBV5-4 with TRBJ2-1; no clear D. V lost 0 bases to trimming and J lost 4 bases, with 5 bases between them. Germline CDR1 and CDR2: SGHNT and YYREEE (reference sequence). The CDR3 runs 13 residues. CDR3 sequence: CASSLEIYNEQFF. The CDR3 coding sequence is TGTGCCAGCAGCTTGGAAATATACAATGAGCAGTTCTTC.

The chain recombines TRBV7-3 with TRBJ1-2; 8 positions match TRBD1. CDR1 is SGHTA and CDR2 is FQGTGA in the germline V gene. The junction had 4 bases not matched to a gene; V was cut back by 1 base and J by 6 bases. The CDR3 runs 14 residues. The CDR3 region is CASSLRVQGDGYTF. CDR3 in DNA: TGTGCCAGCAGCTTAAGGGTACAGGGGGATGGCTACACCTTC.

This chain uses TRBV29-1 with TRBJ2-1; TRBD2 matches at 9 bases. The CDR3 extends over 13 amino acids. Germline loops: CDR1 SQVTM, CDR2 ANQGSEA. Trimming cost V 7 bases and J 3 bases; bases outside gene matches: 4. DNA for the CDR3: TGCAGCGAAAAGCGGGAGGTCTACAATGAGCAGTTCTTC. It specifies CSEKREVYNEQFF.

The CDR3 sequence is CASFRDLSYNEQFF. CDR3 nucleotides: TGTGCCAGCTTTAGGGACTTATCCTACAATGAGCAGTTCTTC. The chain carries TRBV6-5 and TRBJ2-1, with D possibly TRBD2 on 6 matching bases. Per the germline V gene, CDR1 is MNHEY and CDR2 is SVGAGI. The CDR3 totals 14 residues. Trimming took off 8 bases at V and 1 base at J, with 12 bases between the two ends.

V and J are TRBV28 and TRBJ1-5, with TRBD1 matching 8 bases. The CDR3 has 13 amino acids. Unmatched junction bases numbered 6, after V lost 9 bases and J lost 5 bases. The germline V gene encodes CDR1 MDHEN and CDR2 SYDVKM. The CDR3 region is CASTRDRHQPQHF. CDR3 bases: TGTGCCAGTACTCGGGACAGGCATCAGCCCCAGCATTTT.

The chain carries TRBV18 and TRBJ2-1; no reliable D call. Germline CDR1 and CDR2: KGHSH and LQKENI. The CDR3 is 12 residues long. V lost 4 bases and J 9 bases, leaving 10 bases between the germline ends. The CDR3 sequence: CASSLRLGEQFF. The CDR3 bases are TGTGCCAGCTCACTCAGACTGGGTGAGCAGTTCTTC.

V usage is TRBV7-2 and J usage is TRBJ2-6, with D tentatively TRBD1 (6 bases). CDR1 is SGHTA and CDR2 is FQGNSA in the germline V gene. Trimming stripped 3 bases from V and 4 bases from J, with 19 bases between. The CDR3 extends over 18 amino acids. CDR3 nucleotides: TGTGCCAGCAGCTTGAGAAGGGACACCAGGACGGGGGCCAACGTCCTGACTTTC. It codes for CASSLRRDTRTGANVLTF.